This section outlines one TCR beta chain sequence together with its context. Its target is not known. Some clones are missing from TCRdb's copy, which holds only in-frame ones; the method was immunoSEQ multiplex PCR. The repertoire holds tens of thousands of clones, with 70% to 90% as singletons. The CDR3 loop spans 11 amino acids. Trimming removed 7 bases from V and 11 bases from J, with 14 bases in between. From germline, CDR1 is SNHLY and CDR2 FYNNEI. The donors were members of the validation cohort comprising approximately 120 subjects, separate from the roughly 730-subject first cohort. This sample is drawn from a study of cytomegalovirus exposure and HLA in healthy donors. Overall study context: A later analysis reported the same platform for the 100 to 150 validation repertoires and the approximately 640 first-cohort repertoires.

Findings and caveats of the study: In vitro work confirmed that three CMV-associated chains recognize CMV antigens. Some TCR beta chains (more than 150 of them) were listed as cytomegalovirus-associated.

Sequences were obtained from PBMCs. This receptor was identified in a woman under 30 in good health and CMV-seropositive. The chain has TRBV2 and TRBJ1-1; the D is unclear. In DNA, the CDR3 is TGTGCCAGCACCCGGGCCCCGGGGGCTTTCTTT. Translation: CASTRAPGAFF. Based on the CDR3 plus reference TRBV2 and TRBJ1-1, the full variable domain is EPEVTQTPSHQVTQMGQEVILRCVPISNHLYFYWYRQILGQKVEFLVSFYNNEISEKSEIFDDQFSVERPDGSNFTLKIRSTKLEDSAMYFCASTRAPGAFFGQGTRLTVV.